This is a list of T cell receptor beta chains from one sample in a study of shared clonotypes between healthy human individuals. TCRdb's copy holds only in-frame clones and misses some; the assay was immunoSEQ multiplex PCR. The sample shows about 1 million clones, around 78% of them seen only once. The sequenced sample consisted of memory CD4+ T cells from PBMCs. The receptors were sampled from a man aged 18-30 years in good health. Some clones in this sample may be carry-over from other donors' samples. Each CDR3 is given with its conserved first and last residue. A D gene is named only where the DNA matches it firmly. Clone size is given for some rows only: seen once, a few or many times, or a class if the clone is expanded.

j_gene: TRBJ1-5; d_gene: TRBD1; v_gene: TRBV27; abundance: NA; CDR3aa: CASSPEQGWGQPQHF; CDR3nt: TGTGCCAGCAGTCCGGAACAGGGGTGGGGACAGCCCCAGCATTTT
j_gene: TRBJ2-3; d_gene: NA; v_gene: TRBV5-1; abundance: NA; CDR3aa: CASSLVGDTQYF; CDR3nt: TGCGCCAGCAGCTTGGTGGGGGATACGCAGTATTTT
j_gene: TRBJ2-7; d_gene: NA; v_gene: TRBV5-1; abundance: NA; CDR3aa: CASSLEGSGGYEQYF; CDR3nt: TGCGCCAGCAGCTTGGAGGGTAGCGGAGGCTACGAGCAGTACTTC
j_gene: TRBJ2-3; d_gene: NA; v_gene: TRBV30; abundance: NA; CDR3aa: CAWSVSGAADTQYF; CDR3nt: TGTGCCTGGAGTGTAAGCGGTGCGGCAGATACGCAGTATTTT
j_gene: TRBJ2-7; d_gene: TRBD2; v_gene: TRBV5-1; abundance: once; CDR3aa: CASSILAGVGHEQYF; CDR3nt: TGCGCCAGCAGCATACTAGCGGGAGTTGGCCACGAGCAGTACTTC
j_gene: TRBJ1-5; d_gene: NA; v_gene: TRBV15; abundance: NA; CDR3aa: CATSRDLSSNRNGNQPQHF; CDR3nt: TGTGCCACCAGCAGAGATCTTTCCAGTAACCGAAATGGCAATCAGCCCCAGCATTTT
j_gene: TRBJ2-7; d_gene: NA; v_gene: TRBV7-9; abundance: NA; CDR3aa: CASSFADRGEQYF; CDR3nt: TGTGCCAGCAGCTTTGCGGACAGAGGCGAGCAGTACTTC
j_gene: TRBJ2-7; d_gene: NA; v_gene: TRBV18; abundance: few; CDR3aa: CASSAQGYEQYF; CDR3nt: TGTGCCAGCTCAGCGCAGGGCTACGAGCAGTACTTC
j_gene: TRBJ1-5; d_gene: NA; v_gene: TRBV7-8; abundance: once; CDR3aa: CASSLQGNQPQHF; CDR3nt: TGTGCCAGCAGCCTGCAGGGCAATCAGCCCCAGCATTTT
j_gene: TRBJ2-7; d_gene: NA; v_gene: TRBV4-3; abundance: many; CDR3aa: CASSQDLRGNGYEQYF; CDR3nt: TGCGCCAGCAGCCAAGATCTCCGTGGAAACGGGTACGAGCAGTACTTC
j_gene: TRBJ1-2; d_gene: NA; v_gene: TRBV5-4; abundance: few; CDR3aa: CASSRAAGGSGYTF; CDR3nt: TGTGCCAGCAGCCGGGCGGCAGGAGGAAGTGGCTACACCTTC
j_gene: TRBJ2-7; d_gene: NA; v_gene: TRBV4-1; abundance: NA; CDR3aa: CASSQDPARDTQRGQYF; CDR3nt: TGCGCCAGCAGCCAAGATCCGGCCCGCGATACCCAACGGGGGCAGTACTTC
j_gene: TRBJ2-1; d_gene: NA; v_gene: TRBV7-3; abundance: NA; CDR3aa: CASSLDSTNEQFF; CDR3nt: TGTGCCAGCAGCTTGGACAGCACCAATGAGCAGTTCTTC
j_gene: TRBJ2-1; d_gene: NA; v_gene: TRBV29-1; abundance: NA; CDR3aa: CSARWTSSYNEQFF; CDR3nt: TGCAGCGCTAGGTGGACTTCCTCCTACAATGAGCAGTTCTTC
j_gene: TRBJ2-4; d_gene: TRBD2; v_gene: TRBV28; abundance: many; CDR3aa: CASSFPRPGGKNIQYF; CDR3nt: TGTGCCAGCAGTTTTCCCAGACCGGGAGGCAAAAACATTCAGTACTTC
j_gene: TRBJ2-3; d_gene: NA; v_gene: TRBV4-3; abundance: NA; CDR3aa: CASSQDYNGLGEYF; CDR3nt: TGCGCCAGCAGCCAAGATTATAACGGCCTGGGGGAGTATTTT
j_gene: TRBJ1-1; d_gene: NA; v_gene: TRBV4-3; abundance: NA; CDR3aa: CASSQWGGTTEAFF; CDR3nt: TGCGCCAGCAGCCAATGGGGCGGAACCACTGAAGCTTTCTTT
j_gene: TRBJ1-3; d_gene: NA; v_gene: TRBV18; abundance: NA; CDR3aa: CASSQRQRFSGNTIYF; CDR3nt: TGTGCCAGCTCACAACGACAGCGCTTCTCTGGAAACACCATATATTTT
j_gene: TRBJ2-7; d_gene: NA; v_gene: TRBV1; abundance: NA; CDR3aa: CTSSQDSGRYYEQYF; CDR3nt: TGCACCAGCAGCCAAGACAGCGGGAGGTATTACGAGCAGTACTTC
j_gene: TRBJ1-4; d_gene: NA; v_gene: TRBV5-6; abundance: NA; CDR3aa: CASSLRGRKLFF; CDR3nt: TGTGCCAGCAGCTTGAGGGGGAGAAAACTGTTTTTT
j_gene: TRBJ2-7; d_gene: NA; v_gene: TRBV28; abundance: once; CDR3aa: CASENPGSSEQYF; CDR3nt: TGTGCCAGCGAAAACCCGGGGAGCTCCGAGCAGTACTTC
j_gene: TRBJ2-7; d_gene: NA; v_gene: TRBV25-1; abundance: once; CDR3aa: CASSVGTHYEQYF; CDR3nt: TGTGCCAGCAGTGTGGGGACTCACTACGAGCAGTACTTC
j_gene: TRBJ1-1; d_gene: NA; v_gene: TRBV9; abundance: NA; CDR3aa: CASSVDQYTEAFF; CDR3nt: TGTGCCAGCAGCGTAGACCAGTACACTGAAGCTTTCTTT